The entry that follows covers one TCR beta chain sequence. This entry belongs to a study of shared clonotypes between healthy human individuals. Study information: CD4 naive and memory got three plates each, CD8 naive two, CD8 memory one.

TCRdb's table, derived via immunoSEQ multiplex PCR, lists solely in-frame clones and lacks some. This table holds some 2.3 million clones, approximately 93% found once. V was clipped by 0 bases and J by 4 bases, with 16 bases between them. Germline V lookup: CDR1 SGHRS, CDR2 YFSETQ. The CDR3 sequence is 16 residues long. Specimen: naive CD4+ T cells from PBMCs. Subset of the sample: CD45RA+ positively selected. This receptor was obtained from a man aged 18-30 years in good health. Some clones in this sample may be carry-over from other donors' samples. The rearrangement uses TRBV5-1 and TRBJ1-1; possibly TRBD1 for D (5 bases). The CDR3 sequence: CASSLGARGGATEAFF. The CDR3 nucleotides read TGCGCCAGCAGCTTGGGGGCGAGAGGAGGGGCCACTGAAGCTTTCTTT.